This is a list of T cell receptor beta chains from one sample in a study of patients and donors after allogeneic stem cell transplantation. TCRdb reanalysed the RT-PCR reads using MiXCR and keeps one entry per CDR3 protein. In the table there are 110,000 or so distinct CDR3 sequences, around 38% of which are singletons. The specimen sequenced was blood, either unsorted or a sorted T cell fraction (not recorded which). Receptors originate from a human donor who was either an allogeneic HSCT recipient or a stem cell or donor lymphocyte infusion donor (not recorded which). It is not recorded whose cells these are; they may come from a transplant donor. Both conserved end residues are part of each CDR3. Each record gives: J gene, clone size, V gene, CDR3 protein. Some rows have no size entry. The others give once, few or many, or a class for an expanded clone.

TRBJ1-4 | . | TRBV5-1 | CASSFGQGYNEKLFF
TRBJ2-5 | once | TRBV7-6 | CASSLELAGGQETQYF
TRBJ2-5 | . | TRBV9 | CASSRGGIPLQETQYF
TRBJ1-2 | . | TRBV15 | CATSRGGTERDCYTF
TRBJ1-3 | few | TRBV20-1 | CSALSGNTIYF
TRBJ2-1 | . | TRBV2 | CASSPQRRGVGNEQFF
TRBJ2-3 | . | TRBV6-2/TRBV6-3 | CASSYLRLAADTQYF
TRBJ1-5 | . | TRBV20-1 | CSAKVAGRPQHF
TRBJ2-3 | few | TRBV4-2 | CASSPVGRGGSDTQYF
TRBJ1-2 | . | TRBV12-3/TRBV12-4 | CASKETAGSYGYTF
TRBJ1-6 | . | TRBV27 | CASNRVQGSNSPLHF
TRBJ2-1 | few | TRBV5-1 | CASSLTSLSSYNEQFF
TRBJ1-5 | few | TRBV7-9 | CASSASGGGGNQPQHF
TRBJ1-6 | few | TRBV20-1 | CSARTGGYNSPLHF
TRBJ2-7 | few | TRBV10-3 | CAIRLTGSGEQYF
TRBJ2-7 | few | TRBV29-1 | CSVEGLAGSEQYF
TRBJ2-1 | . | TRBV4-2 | CASSRGSSYNEQFF
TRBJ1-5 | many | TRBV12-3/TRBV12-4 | CASSFGGSNQPQHF
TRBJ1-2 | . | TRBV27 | CASRQQGATGGYTF
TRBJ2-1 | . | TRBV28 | CASSLERYNEQFF
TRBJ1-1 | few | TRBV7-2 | CASSLRREAFF
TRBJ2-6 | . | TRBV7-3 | CASSLRTVGANVLTF
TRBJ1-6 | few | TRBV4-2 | CASSPGPLVALHF
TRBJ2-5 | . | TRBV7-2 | CASSRGQAQETQYF
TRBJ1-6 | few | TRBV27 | CASSPPLINSPLHF
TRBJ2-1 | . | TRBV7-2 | CASSSRPPSSSYNEQFF
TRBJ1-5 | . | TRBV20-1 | CSASRHRYSNQPQHF
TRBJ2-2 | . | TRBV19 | CASSQQGSPNTGELFF
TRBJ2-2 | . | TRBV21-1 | CASSPKAGEITGELFF
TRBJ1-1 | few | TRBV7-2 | CASSAQSFANSEAFF
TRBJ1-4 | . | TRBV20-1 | CSAPWTGGVSNEKLFF
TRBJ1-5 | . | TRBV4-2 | CASSQDRIQPQHF
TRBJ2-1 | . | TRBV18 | CASSPIYTLHEQFF
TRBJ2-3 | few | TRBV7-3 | CASSPQATRSTDTQYF